The clone carrying this T cell receptor beta chain was counted at least ten times. Germline V gene lookup returns CDR1 MGHRA and CDR2 YSYEKL. V was pared by 1 base and J by 4 bases, with 3 bases of the junction left unmatched. The CDR3 has 14 amino acids. Via MiXCR, TCRdb re-called the RT-PCR reads, giving one row per CDR3 protein. The data hold some 540,000 distinct CDR3 sequences, with roughly 23% observed a single time. The data belong to a study of response to subunit inactivated influenza vaccine. The same sample was also studied in work on T cells expressing NK-cell markers. This second study notes: For TCR beta, cDNA was produced by 5'RACE template switching with UMIs. Seven of eight sequenced donors tested HCMV-seropositive; one tested seronegative. As a fraction of CD8+ T cells, dominant NKG2C+ clonotypes reached roughly 1.0-7.5% in six donors. These same clonotypes (in a few donors) also led the CD3+CD56-NKG2C+ fraction. HCMV specificity of the expanded NKG2C+ T cell clones stayed unclear.

This sample comprised CD4+ T cells sorted from PBMCs, obtained about 11 days after vaccination. The sequence was obtained from a man aged 45-65 years who received an inactivated influenza vaccine. The chain is built from TRBV4-1 and TRBJ1-2; 7 nucleotides agree with TRBD1. In DNA form, the CDR3 reads TGCGCCAGCAGCCAAGGGTACAGGGGCTATGGCTACACCTTC. Protein: CASSQGYRGYGYTF.